This TCR beta chain was obtained from a study of blood T cell repertoires in COVID-19. Across the study: Spain, Italy and the United States supplied samples that represented acute and convalescent COVID-19. Sources were T cells, B-cell-depleted T cells, or PBMCs; the material itself was cDNA or gDNA.

CDR3 length equals 12 residues. CDR1 is MDHEN, CDR2 SYDVKM, per germline. Generated by immunoSEQ multiplex PCR, the TCRdb table keeps only in-frame clones and is missing some. The sample gives 70,000 to 90,000 clones, about 76% of which show up once; approximately 24% is in the top ten. This clonotype originated in a human donor in a cohort sampled during active COVID-19. The sequenced sample was peripheral blood. The chain recombines TRBV28 with TRBJ1-5, with D uncertain. CDR3 DNA: TGTGCAAGCGAGGATAGCAATCAGCCCCAGCATTTT. It codes for CASEDSNQPQHF.